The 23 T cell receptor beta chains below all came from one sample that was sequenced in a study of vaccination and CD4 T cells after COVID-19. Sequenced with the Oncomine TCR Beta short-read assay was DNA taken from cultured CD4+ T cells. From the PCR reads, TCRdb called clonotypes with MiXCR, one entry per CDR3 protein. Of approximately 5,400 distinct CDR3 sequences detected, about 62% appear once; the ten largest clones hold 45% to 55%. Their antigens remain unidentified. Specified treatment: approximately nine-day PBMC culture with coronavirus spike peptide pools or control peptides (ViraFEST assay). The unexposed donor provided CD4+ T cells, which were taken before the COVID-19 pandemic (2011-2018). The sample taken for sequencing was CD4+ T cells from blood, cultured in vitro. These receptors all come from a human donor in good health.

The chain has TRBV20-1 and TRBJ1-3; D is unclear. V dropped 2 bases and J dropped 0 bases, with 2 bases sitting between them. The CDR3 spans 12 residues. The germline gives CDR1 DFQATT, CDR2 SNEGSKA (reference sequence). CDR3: CSARHSGNTIYF. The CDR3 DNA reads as TGCAGTGCTAGACACTCTGGAAACACCATATATTTT.

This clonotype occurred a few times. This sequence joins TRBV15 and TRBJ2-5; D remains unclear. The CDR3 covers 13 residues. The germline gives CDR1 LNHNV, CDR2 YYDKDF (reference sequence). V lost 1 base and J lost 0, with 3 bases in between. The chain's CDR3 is CATSRGNQETQYF. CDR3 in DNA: TGTGCCACCAGCAGAGGGAACCAAGAGACCCAGTACTTC. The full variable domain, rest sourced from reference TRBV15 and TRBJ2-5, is DAMVIQNPRYQVTQFGKPVTLSCSQTLNHNVMYWYQQKSSQAPKLLFHYYDKDFNNEADTPDNFQSRRPNTSFCFLDIRSPGLGDTAMYLCATSRGNQETQYFGPGTRLLVL.

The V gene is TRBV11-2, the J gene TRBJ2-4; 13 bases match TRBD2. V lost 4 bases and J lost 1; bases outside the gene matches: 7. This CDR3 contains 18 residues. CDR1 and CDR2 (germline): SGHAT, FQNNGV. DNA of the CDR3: TGTGCCAGCAGCTCACTGACTAGCGGGGGGACGGCCAAAAACATTCAGTACTTC. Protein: CASSSLTSGGTAKNIQYF.

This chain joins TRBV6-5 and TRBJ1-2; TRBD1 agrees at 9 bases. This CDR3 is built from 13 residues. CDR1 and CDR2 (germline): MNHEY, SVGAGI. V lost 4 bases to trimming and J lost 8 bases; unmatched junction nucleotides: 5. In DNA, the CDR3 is TGTGCCAGCAGTTGGACAGGGGTTCAAGGCTACACCTTC. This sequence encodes CASSWTGVQGYTF.

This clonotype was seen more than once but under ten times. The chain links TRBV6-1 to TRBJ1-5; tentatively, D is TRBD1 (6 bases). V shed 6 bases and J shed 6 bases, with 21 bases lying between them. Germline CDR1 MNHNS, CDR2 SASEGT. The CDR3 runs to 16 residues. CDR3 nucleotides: TGTGCCAGCAGCCCGCCCCGAAATCTGGGGGCTCAGCCCCAGCATTTT. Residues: CASSPPRNLGAQPQHF.

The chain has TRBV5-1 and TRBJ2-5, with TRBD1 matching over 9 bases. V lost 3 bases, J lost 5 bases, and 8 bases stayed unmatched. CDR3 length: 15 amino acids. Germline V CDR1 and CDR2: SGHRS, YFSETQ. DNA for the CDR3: TGCGCCAGCAGCTCCGGGACAGGGATAGCGGAGACCCAGTACTTC. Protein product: CASSSGTGIAETQYF.

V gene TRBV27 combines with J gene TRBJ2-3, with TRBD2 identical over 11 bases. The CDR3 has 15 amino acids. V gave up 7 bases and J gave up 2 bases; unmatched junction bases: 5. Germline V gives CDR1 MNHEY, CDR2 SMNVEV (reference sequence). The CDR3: CASTLGLAATDTQYF. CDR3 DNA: TGTGCCAGCACCCTGGGACTAGCGGCCACAGATACGCAGTATTTT.

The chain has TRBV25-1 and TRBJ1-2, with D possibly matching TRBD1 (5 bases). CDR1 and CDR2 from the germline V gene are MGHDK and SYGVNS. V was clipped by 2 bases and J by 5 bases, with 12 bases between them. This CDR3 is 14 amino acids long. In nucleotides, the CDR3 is TGTGCCAGCAGTGAAGTCGGGACGGTTTATGGCTACACCTTC. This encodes CASSEVGTVYGYTF.

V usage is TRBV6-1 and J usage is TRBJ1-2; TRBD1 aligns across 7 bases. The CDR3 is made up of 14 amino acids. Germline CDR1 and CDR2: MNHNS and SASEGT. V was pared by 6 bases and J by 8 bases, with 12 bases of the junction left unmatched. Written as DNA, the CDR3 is TGTGCCAGCAGCTCTACCTGGGACAGAACCGGCTACACCTTC. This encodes CASSSTWDRTGYTF.

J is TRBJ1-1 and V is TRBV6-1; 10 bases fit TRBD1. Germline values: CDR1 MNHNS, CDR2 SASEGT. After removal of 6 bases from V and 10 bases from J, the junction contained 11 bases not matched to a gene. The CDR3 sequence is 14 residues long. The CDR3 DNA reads TGTGCCAGCAGACAAACCGGGACAGGGGTTCGAGCTTTCTTT. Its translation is CASRQTGTGVRAFF.

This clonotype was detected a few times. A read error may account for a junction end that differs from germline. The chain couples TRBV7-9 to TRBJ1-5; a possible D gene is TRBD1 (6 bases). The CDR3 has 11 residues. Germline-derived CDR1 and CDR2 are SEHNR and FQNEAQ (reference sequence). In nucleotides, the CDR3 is TGTGCCAGCAGCTTGGGGGACACCCCTTCATTT. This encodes CASSLGDTPSF.

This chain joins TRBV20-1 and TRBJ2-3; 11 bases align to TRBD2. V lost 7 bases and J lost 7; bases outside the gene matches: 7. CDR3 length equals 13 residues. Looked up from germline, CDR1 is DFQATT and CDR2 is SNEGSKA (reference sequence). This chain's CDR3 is CSGLAGLSYTQYF. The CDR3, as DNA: TGCAGTGGACTAGCGGGACTCTCTTATACGCAGTATTTT.

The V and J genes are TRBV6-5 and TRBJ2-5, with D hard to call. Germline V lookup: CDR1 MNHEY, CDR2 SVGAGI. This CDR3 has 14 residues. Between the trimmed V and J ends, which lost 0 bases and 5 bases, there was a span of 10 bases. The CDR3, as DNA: TGTGCCAGCAGTTACTCACAAGTAGGGGAGACCCAGTACTTC. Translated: CASSYSQVGETQYF.

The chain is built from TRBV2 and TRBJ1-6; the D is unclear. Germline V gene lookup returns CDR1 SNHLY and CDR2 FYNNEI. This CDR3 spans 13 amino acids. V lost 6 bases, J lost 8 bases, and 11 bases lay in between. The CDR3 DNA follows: TGTGCCAGCAGATCAATGGATTATTCACCCCTCCACTTT. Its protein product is CASRSMDYSPLHF.

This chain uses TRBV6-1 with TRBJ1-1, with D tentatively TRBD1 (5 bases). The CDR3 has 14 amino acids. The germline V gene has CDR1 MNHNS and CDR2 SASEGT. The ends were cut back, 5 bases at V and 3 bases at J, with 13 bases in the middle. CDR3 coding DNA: TGTGCCAGCAGTCCAGCCGGGACGGACACTGAAGCTTTCTTT. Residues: CASSPAGTDTEAFF.

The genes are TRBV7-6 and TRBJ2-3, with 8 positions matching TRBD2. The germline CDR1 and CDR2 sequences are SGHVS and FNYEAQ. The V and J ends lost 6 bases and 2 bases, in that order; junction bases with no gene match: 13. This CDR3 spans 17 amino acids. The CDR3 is CASSKYSRGGSTDTQYF. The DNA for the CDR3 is TGTGCCAGCAGTAAATATAGCCGGGGGGGCTCCACAGATACGCAGTATTTT.

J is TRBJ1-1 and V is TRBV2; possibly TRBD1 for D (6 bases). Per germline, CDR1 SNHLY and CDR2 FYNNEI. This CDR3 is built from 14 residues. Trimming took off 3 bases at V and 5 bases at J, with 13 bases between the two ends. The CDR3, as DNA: TGTGCCAGCAGTGACCTCAGGGGAAGAACTGAAGCTTTCTTT. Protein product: CASSDLRGRTEAFF.

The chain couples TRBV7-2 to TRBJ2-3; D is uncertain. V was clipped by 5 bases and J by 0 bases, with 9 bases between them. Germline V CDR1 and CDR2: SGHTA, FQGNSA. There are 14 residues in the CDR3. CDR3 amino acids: CASSTSGSTDTQYF. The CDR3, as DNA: TGTGCCAGCAGCACCTCGGGTAGCACAGATACGCAGTATTTT.

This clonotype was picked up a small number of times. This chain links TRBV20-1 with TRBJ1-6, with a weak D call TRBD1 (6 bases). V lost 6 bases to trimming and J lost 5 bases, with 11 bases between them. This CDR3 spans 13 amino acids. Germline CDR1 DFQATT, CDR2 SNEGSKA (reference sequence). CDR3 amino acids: CSARQVDNSPLHF. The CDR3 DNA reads TGCAGTGCCAGACAGGTAGATAATTCACCCCTCCACTTT.

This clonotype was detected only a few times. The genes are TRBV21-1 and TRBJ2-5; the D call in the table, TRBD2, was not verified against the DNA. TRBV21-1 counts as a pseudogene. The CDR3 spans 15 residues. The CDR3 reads CARGTAGRVMETQYF. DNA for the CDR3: TGTGCCAGGGGCACCGCAGGGAGGGTTATGGAGACCCAGTACTTC.

The CDR3 DNA follows: TGTGCCAGCAGTTTAGTGACTAGCGGGCTTCAAGAGACCCAGTACTTC. It codes for CASSLVTSGLQETQYF. The chain links TRBV12-3 or TRBV12-4 to TRBJ2-5; 10 bases are shared with TRBD2. J was trimmed by 2 bases and V by 1 base; bases with no gene match: 4. This CDR3 contains 16 residues.

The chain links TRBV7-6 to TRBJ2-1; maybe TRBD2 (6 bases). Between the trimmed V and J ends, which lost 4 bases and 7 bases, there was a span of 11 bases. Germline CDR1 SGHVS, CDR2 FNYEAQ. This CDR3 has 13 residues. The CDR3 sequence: CASSSYRGNEQFF. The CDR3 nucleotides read TGTGCCAGCAGCTCCTATCGGGGGAATGAGCAGTTCTTC.

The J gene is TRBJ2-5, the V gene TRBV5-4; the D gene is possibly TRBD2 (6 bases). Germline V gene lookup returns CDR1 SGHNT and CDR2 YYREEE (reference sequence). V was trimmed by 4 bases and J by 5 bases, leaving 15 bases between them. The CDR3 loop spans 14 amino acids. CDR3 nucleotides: TGTGCCAGCAGCGCGGGGACTTCCCTCGAGACCCAGTACTTC. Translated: CASSAGTSLETQYF. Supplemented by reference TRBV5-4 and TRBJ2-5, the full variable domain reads ETGVTQSPTHLIKTRGQQVTLRCSSQSGHNTVSWYQQALGQGPQFIFQYYREEENGRGNFPPRFSGLQFPNYSSELNVNALELDDSALYLCASSAGTSLETQYFGPGTRLLVL.